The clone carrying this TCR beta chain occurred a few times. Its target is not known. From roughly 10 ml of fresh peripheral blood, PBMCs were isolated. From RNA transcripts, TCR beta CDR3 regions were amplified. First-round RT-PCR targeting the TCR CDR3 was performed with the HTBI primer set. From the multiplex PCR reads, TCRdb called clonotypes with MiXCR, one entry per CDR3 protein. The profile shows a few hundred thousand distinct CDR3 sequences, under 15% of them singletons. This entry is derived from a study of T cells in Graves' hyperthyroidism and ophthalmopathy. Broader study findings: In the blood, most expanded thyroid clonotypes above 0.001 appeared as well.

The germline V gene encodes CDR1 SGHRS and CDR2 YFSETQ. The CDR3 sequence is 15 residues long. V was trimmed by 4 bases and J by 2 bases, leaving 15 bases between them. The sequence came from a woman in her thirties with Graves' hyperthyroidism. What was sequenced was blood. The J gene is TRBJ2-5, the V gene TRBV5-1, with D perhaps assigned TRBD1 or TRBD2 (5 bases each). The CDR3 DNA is TGCGCCAGCAGCATAGGGACGGGGAAGCAAGAGACCCAGTACTTC. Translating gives CASSIGTGKQETQYF.